A selection of T cell receptor beta chains follows, all from one sample in a study of PD-1 blockade in classical Hodgkin lymphoma. Here immunoSEQ multiplex PCR was the method, and the copy in TCRdb shows in-frame clones only, minus some. The sample gives some 9,500 clones, around 72% of which show up once; around 4.5% is in the top ten. Material: CD4+ T cells from blood, obtained before the fourth cycle of nivolumab. The receptors come from a human donor with classical Hodgkin lymphoma. Both conserved end residues are part of each CDR3. A D gene is named only where the DNA matches it firmly. Part of the rows lack a size; the others show once, few, many or a class for expanded clones.

clone_size j_call d_call v_call cdr3_aa cdr3_nt
. TRBJ2-5 . TRBV6-5 CASSYSTGRKTQYF TGTGCCAGCAGTTACTCGACTGGGAGGAAGACCCAGTACTTC
. TRBJ2-7 . TRBV5-8 CASSLGKSRTSGEQYF TGTGCCAGCAGCTTGGGTAAATCAAGGACATCGGGCGAGCAGTACTTC
. TRBJ2-2 TRBD2 TRBV7-9 CASAKRGGNTGELFF TGTGCCAGCGCTAAGCGGGGGGGCAACACCGGGGAGCTGTTTTTT
. TRBJ1-4 . TRBV4-3 CASSRGQLNEKLFF TGCGCCAGCAGCCGGGGACAACTTAATGAAAAACTGTTTTTT
. TRBJ1-2 . TRBV5-1 CASSPGYGYTF TGTGCCAGCAGCCCGGGCTATGGCTACACCTTC
few TRBJ1-4 . TRBV7-6 CASSLAAPGEKLFF TGTGCCAGCAGCTTAGCGGCGCCGGGTGAAAAACTGTTTTTT
once TRBJ1-1 . TRBV18 CASSPGGDTEAFF TGTGCCAGCTCACCAGGAGGGGACACTGAAGCTTTCTTT
. TRBJ2-2 TRBD1 TRBV6-1 CASGYRGSGELFF TGTGCCAGCGGCTACAGGGGTTCCGGGGAGCTGTTTTTT
. TRBJ1-5 . TRBV7-2 CASSLRGGGDQPQHF TGTGCCAGCAGCTTACGGGGCGGGGGGGACCAGCCCCAGCATTTT
. TRBJ2-7 . TRBV5-4 CASKRPGDMAYEQYF TGTGCCAGCAAGCGACCAGGGGATATGGCTTACGAGCAGTACTTC
. TRBJ1-1 TRBD1 TRBV14 CASSPWPRGGTEAFF TGTGCCAGCAGCCCCTGGCCCAGGGGGGGGACTGAAGCTTTCTTT
. TRBJ1-2 TRBD1 TRBV6-5 CASSWDRYGYTF TGTGCCAGCAGTTGGGACAGATATGGCTACACCTTC
. TRBJ2-2 . TRBV7-2 CASSLRTVQTGELFF TGTGCCAGCAGCTTAAGGACAGTTCAAACCGGGGAGCTGTTTTTT
. TRBJ2-1 . TRBV11-2 CASSPLRGTAPEQFF TGTGCCAGCAGTCCCCTGAGGGGAACTGCCCCTGAGCAGTTCTTC
few TRBJ1-6 . TRBV6-5 CASSYRVGNSPLHF TGTGCCAGCAGTTACAGGGTCGGTAATTCACCCCTCCACTTT
. TRBJ2-1 . TRBV2 CASSPHYEQFF TGTGCCAGCAGTCCCCACTATGAGCAGTTCTTC
few TRBJ1-4 . TRBV28 CASSLGGATNEKLFF TGTGCCAGCAGTTTAGGGGGGGCAACTAATGAAAAACTGTTTTTT
. TRBJ2-1 . TRBV7-6 CASSEGFNEQFF TGTGCCAGCAGTGAAGGGTTTAATGAGCAGTTCTTC
. TRBJ1-1 . TRBV10-2 CAVPGDGGPEAFF TGCGCCGTGCCGGGCGACGGGGGCCCTGAAGCTTTCTTT
. TRBJ1-6 . TRBV7-6 CASSTGQLYNSPLHF TGTGCCAGCAGCACTGGACAGCTCTATAATTCACCCCTCCACTTT
. TRBJ1-5 . TRBV7-2 CASSLAGAVNQPQHF TGTGCCAGCAGCTTAGCAGGGGCGGTTAATCAGCCCCAGCATTTT
. TRBJ2-2 . TRBV30 CAWSDGQPNTGELFF TGTGCCTGGAGTGACGGACAGCCGAACACCGGGGAGCTGTTTTTT
. TRBJ2-3 . TRBV28 CASSALQGTDTQYF TGTGCCAGCAGTGCGCTCCAGGGCACAGATACGCAGTATTTT
. TRBJ1-3 . TRBV5-1 CASSLGRQPSSGNTIYF TGCGCCAGCAGCTTGGGGAGACAGCCGAGCTCTGGAAACACCATATATTTT
. TRBJ2-7 TRBD2 TRBV7-2 CASSLQSAGGADEQYF TGTGCCAGCAGCTTACAGTCCGCGGGGGGGGCTGACGAGCAGTACTTC
few TRBJ1-6 TRBD1 TRBV6-1 CASRVDRATLHF TGTGCCAGCAGAGTCGACAGGGCCACCCTCCACTTT
. TRBJ2-2 . TRBV27 CASSLYGGLGELFF TGTGCCAGCAGTTTATACGGGGGACTCGGGGAGCTGTTTTTT
. TRBJ2-5 . TRBV10-3 CAISDPSVAQETQYF TGTGCCATCAGTGACCCTTCGGTGGCGCAAGAGACCCAGTACTTC
. TRBJ2-3 TRBD2 TRBV27 CASSLEGTRSTDTQYF TGTGCCAGCAGTTTAGAGGGGACTAGATCCACAGATACGCAGTATTTT
. TRBJ1-5 TRBD1 TRBV28 CASSLQGSRNQPQHF TGTGCCAGCAGTCTACAGGGGAGTCGCAATCAGCCCCAGCATTTT
. TRBJ2-5 . TRBV6-5 CASSYSRGRQETQYF TGTGCCAGCAGTTACTCGAGGGGGAGGCAAGAGACCCAGTACTTC
once TRBJ2-7 TRBD2 TRBV28 CASRRAGAPGEQYF TGTGCCAGCAGGCGAGCGGGGGCGCCGGGCGAGCAGTACTTC
. TRBJ1-1 . TRBV30 CAWRVPRGNTEAFF TGTGCCTGGAGGGTCCCGCGGGGGAACACTGAAGCTTTCTTT
once TRBJ1-1 . TRBV5-1 CASRYDQNTEAFF TGCGCCAGCAGATACGACCAGAACACTGAAGCTTTCTTT
. TRBJ2-1 TRBD2 TRBV9 CASSDRASGLGEQFF TGTGCCAGCAGCGATAGGGCTAGCGGGCTGGGGGAGCAGTTCTTC
. TRBJ1-2 TRBD1 TRBV2 CASGRTGGANYGYTF TGTGCCAGCGGGAGGACAGGGGGAGCTAACTATGGCTACACCTTC
. TRBJ2-7 TRBD2 TRBV7-2 CASSLAHGSSGGPGEYF TGTGCCAGCAGCTTAGCGCACGGAAGTAGCGGGGGTCCCGGGGAGTACTTC
few TRBJ1-2 . TRBV18 CASSPDRGLNYGYTF TGTGCCAGCTCACCTGACCGGGGACTTAACTATGGCTACACCTTC
. TRBJ1-1 TRBD1 TRBV9 CASSDGTGSGEAFF TGTGCCAGCAGCGACGGGACAGGGAGCGGTGAAGCTTTCTTT
. TRBJ2-5 TRBD1 TRBV18 CASSPPGQVSAGTGRETQYF TGTGCCAGCTCACCACCGGGACAGGTTAGTGCCGGGACAGGGAGGGAGACCCAGTACTTC
. TRBJ1-4 TRBD1 TRBV2 CASSRQGATEKLFF TGTGCCAGCAGTCGACAGGGGGCCACTGAAAAACTGTTTTTT
. TRBJ1-2 . TRBV7-3 CASSLTDGYGYTF TGTGCCAGCAGCTTAACGGACGGCTATGGCTACACCTTC
. TRBJ1-2 . TRBV28 CASREVAYGYTF TGTGCCAGCAGGGAGGTGGCCTATGGCTACACCTTC
. TRBJ2-5 TRBD1 TRBV19 CASSQGRFSPGAETQYF TGTGCCAGTTCACAGGGGCGGTTTTCCCCCGGCGCAGAGACCCAGTACTTC
few TRBJ2-5 . TRBV7-7 CASSLDRAETQYF TGTGCCAGCAGCTTAGACAGGGCGGAGACCCAGTACTTC
. TRBJ1-2 . TRBV29-1 CSVVWGTYGYTF TGCAGCGTTGTGTGGGGAACATATGGCTACACCTTC
. TRBJ2-7 . TRBV6-1 CASSVGSGGKAYEQYF TGTGCCAGCAGTGTGGGTAGTGGGGGAAAGGCCTACGAGCAGTACTTC
. TRBJ1-6 . TRBV4-3 CASSQDSGQILNSPLHF TGCGCCAGCAGCCAAGATAGCGGACAGATACTTAATTCACCCCTCCACTTT
. TRBJ1-4 TRBD1 TRBV2 CASSESGTGNEKLFF TGTGCCAGCAGTGAGTCCGGGACAGGAAATGAAAAACTGTTTTTT
. TRBJ2-7 TRBD1 TRBV4-3 CASSRGPTGAGEQYF TGCGCCAGCAGCCGCGGCCCGACAGGGGCTGGGGAGCAGTACTTC
once TRBJ2-3 TRBD2 TRBV5-1 CASSREPLAGEDTQYF TGCGCCAGCAGCCGCGAACCTCTAGCGGGGGAAGATACGCAGTATTTT
. TRBJ2-3 . TRBV27 CATSQGGVYTDTQYF TGTGCCACCTCTCAGGGGGGGGTCTACACAGATACGCAGTATTTT